Below, one T cell receptor beta chain is given with its context. V shed 1 base and J shed 0 bases, with 10 bases lying between them. This CDR3 comprises 15 residues. CDR1 MGHRA and CDR2 YSYEKL come from the germline V gene. This entry belongs to a study of blood T cell repertoires in COVID-19. The wider study: Sources were T cells, B-cell-depleted T cells, or PBMCs; the material itself was cDNA or gDNA.

TCRdb's copy holds only in-frame clones and misses some; the assay was immunoSEQ multiplex PCR. The table lists roughly 400,000 clones, over 85% of them singletons. Participants were aged about 18 to 90 years, lived in roughly 23 US areas, and enrolled virtually. Recovered status applied to Cohort 3 donors who had two consecutive negative PCRs. It also applied to those with clearance or with symptom resolution. The V and J genes are TRBV4-1 and TRBJ2-7; D is possibly TRBD2 (5 bases). The TCR originated in a woman in her thirties who had recovered from COVID-19. The material sequenced was PBMCs or T cells enriched from blood (not recorded which). DNA for the CDR3: TGCGCCAGCAGCCAAGCGGACTCTAGCTCCTACGAGCAGTACTTC. Its translation is CASSQADSSSYEQYF.